The present T cell receptor beta chain was sequenced within a study of shared T cell receptors in the human thymus. Assay: immunoSEQ multiplex PCR; the TCRdb copy retains only in-frame clones and omits some. This table has 500,000 to 550,000 clones, 75% to 85% appearing once. These data were also reused for a study on human thymus T cells. That work adds: Thymic resections from corrective heart surgery supplied the tissue. Unrelated individuals had highly overlapping thymic repertoires, as reported in related research.

This TCR was recovered from a boy under two years old with a congenital heart defect. Sequenced material: thymocytes.

The CDR3 loop is CASSLQREYHEQYF. The CDR3 DNA is TGTGCCAGCAGCTTGCAGCGGGAGTACCACGAGCAGTACTTC. The chain employs TRBV5-4 and TRBJ2-7; TRBD2 matches 8 bases. Germline trimming cut 1 base from V and 5 bases from J; bases unmatched to any gene: 5. Germline V gene lookup returns CDR1 SGHNT and CDR2 YYREEE (reference sequence). The CDR3 spans 14 residues.